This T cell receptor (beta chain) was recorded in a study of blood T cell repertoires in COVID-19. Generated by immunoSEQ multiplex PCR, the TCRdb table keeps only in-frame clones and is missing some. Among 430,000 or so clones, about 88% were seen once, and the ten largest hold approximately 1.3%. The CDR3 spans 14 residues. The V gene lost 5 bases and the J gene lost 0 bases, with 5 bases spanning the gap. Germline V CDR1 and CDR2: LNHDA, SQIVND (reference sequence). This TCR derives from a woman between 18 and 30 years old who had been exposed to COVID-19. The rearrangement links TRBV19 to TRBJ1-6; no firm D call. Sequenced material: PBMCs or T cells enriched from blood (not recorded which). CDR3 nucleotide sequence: TGTGCCAGTAGTTTCAGCTCCTATAATTCACCCCTCCACTTT. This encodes CASSFSSYNSPLHF.